This T cell receptor beta chain was recovered during a study of T cell responses to AZD1222 COVID-19 vaccine. Clones were read by immunoSEQ multiplex PCR, and TCRdb kept only the in-frame ones, dropping some. Among 94,000 or so clones, about nine tenths were seen once, and the ten largest hold about 1.5%. In this sample, this clone turned up a few times. This material consisted of peripheral blood, taken on day 0 of AZD1222 vaccination. This TCR came from an adult in good health.

CDR3: CASIRSGGRVAFF. The CDR3 DNA follows: TGTGCCAGCATTAGATCGGGGGGGCGAGTCGCTTTCTTT. The V and J genes are TRBV12-3 or TRBV12-4 and TRBJ1-1; a possible D gene is TRBD1 (6 bases). The V end lost 7 bases, the J end lost 11 bases, and 20 bases lay between the germline ends. CDR3 length equals 13 residues.